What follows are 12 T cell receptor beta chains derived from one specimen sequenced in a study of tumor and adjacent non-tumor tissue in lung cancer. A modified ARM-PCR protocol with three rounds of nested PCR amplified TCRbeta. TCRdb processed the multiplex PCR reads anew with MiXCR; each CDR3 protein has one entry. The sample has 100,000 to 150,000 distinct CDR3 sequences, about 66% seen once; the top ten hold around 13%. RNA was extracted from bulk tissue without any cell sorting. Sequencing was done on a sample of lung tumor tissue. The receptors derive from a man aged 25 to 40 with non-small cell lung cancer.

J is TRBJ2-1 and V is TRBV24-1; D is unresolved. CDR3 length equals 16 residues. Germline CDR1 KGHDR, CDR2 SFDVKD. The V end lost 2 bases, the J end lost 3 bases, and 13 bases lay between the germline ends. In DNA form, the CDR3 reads TGTGCCACCAGTGATTCACGCAGAATATACTACAATGAGCAGTTCTTC. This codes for CATSDSRRIYYNEQFF.

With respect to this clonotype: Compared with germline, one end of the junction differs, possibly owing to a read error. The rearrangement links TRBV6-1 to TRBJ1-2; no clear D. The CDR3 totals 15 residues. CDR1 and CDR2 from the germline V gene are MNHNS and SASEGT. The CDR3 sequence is CASSEAGSVNYGYIF. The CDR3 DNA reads TGTGCCAGCAGTGAAGCAGGTAGTGTTAACTATGGCTACATCTTC.

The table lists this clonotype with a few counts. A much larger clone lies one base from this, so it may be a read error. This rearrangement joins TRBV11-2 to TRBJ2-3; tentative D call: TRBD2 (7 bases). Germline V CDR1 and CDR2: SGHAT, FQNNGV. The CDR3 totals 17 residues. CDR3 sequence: CVSSQPYGGGLTDTQYF. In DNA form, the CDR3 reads TGTGTCAGCAGCCAGCCCTACGGCGGGGGCCTGACAGATACGCAGTATTTT.

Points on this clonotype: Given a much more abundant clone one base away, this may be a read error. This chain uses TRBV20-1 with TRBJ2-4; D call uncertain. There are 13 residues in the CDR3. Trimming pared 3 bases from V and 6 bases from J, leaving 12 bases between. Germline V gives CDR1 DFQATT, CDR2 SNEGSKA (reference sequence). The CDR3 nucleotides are TGCAGTGCTAGGAGGAGTAATTCAAACATTCAGTACTTC. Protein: CSARRSNSNIQYF.

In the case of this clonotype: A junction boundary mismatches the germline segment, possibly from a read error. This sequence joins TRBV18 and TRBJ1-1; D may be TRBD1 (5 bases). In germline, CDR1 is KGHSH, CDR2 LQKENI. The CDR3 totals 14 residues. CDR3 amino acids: CASSPAGTGTETFF. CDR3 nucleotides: TGTGCCAGCTCCCCGGCGGGGACGGGCACTGAAACTTTCTTT.

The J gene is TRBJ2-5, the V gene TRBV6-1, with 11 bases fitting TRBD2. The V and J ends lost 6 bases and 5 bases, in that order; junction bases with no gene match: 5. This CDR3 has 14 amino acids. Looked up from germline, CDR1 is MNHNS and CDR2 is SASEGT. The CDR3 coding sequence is TGTGCCAGCAGCGTAGCGGGAGGGGGGGAGACCCAGTACTTC. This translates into CASSVAGGGETQYF.

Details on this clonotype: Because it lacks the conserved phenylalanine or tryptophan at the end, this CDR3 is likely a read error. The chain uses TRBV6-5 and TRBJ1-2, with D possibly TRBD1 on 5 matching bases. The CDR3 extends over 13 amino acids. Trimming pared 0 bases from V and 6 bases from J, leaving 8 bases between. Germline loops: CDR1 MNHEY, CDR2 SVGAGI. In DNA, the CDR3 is TGTGCCAGCAGTTACTCAGGGGTTCATGGCTACACCATC. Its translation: CASSYSGVHGYTI.

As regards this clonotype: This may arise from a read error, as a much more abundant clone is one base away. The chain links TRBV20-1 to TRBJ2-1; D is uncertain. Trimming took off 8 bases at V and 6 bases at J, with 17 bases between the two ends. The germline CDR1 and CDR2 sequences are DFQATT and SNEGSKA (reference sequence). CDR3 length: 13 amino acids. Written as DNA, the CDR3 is TGCAGTCAACAGACCTTTTACAGCAATGAGCAGTTCTTC. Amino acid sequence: CSQQTFYSNEQFF.

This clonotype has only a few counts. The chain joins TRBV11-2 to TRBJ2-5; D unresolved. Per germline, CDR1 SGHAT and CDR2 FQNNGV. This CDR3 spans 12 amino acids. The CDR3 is CVTGHLEETQYF. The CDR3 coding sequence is TGTGTCACCGGGCACCTCGAAGAGACCCAGTACTTC.

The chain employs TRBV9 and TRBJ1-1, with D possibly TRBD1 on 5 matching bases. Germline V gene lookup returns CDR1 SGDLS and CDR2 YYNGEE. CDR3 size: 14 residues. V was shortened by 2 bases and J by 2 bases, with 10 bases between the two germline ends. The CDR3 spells CASSVGTFNTEAFF. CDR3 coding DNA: TGTGCCAGCAGCGTCGGGACTTTTAACACTGAAGCTTTCTTT.

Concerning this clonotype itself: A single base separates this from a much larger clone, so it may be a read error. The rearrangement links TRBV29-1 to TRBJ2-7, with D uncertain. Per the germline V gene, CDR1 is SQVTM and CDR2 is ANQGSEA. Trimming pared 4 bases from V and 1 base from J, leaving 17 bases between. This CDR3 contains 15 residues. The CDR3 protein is CSVVASGVSSYEQYF. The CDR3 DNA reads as TGCAGCGTTGTAGCTAGTGGAGTTAGTTCCTACGAGCAGTACTTC.

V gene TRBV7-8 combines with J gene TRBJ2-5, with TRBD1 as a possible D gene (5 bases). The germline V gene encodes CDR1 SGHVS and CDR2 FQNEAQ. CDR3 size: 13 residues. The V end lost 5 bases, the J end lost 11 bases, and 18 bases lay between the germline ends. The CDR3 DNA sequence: TGTGCCAGCAGCGTCGACAGAGAAGTGACTCAGTACTTC. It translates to CASSVDREVTQYF.